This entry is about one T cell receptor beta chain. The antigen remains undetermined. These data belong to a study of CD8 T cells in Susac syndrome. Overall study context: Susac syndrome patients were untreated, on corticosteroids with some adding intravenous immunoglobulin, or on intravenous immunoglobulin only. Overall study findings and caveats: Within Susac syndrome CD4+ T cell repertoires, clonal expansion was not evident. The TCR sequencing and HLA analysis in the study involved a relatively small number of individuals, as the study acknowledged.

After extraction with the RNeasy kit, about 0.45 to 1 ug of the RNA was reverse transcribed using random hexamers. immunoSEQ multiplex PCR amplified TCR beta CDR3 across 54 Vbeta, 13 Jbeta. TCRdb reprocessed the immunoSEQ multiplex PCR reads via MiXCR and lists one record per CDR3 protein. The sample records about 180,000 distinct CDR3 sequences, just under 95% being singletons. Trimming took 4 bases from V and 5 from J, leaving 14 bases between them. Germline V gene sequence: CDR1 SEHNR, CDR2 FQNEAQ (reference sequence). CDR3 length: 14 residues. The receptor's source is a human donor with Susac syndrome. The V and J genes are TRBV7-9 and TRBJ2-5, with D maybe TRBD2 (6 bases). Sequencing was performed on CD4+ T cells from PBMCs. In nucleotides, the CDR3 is TGTGCCAGCAGCTCGGGGGATGCCTTTGAGACCCAGTACTTC. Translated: CASSSGDAFETQYF. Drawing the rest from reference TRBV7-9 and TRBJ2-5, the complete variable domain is DTGVSQNPRHKITKRGQNVTFRCDPISEHNRLYWYRQTLGQGPEFLTYFQNEAQLEKSRLLSDRFSAERPKGSFSTLEIQRTEQGDSAMYLCASSSGDAFETQYFGPGTRLLVL.